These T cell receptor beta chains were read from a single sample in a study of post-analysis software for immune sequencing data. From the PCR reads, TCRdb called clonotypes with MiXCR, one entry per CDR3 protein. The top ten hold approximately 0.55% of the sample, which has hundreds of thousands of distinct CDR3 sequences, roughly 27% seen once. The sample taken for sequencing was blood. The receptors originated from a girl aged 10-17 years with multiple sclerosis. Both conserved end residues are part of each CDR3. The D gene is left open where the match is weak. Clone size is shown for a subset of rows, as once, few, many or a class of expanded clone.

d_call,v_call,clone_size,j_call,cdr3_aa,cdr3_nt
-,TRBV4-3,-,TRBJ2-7,CASSQGNGPLRLNEQYF,TGCGCCAGCAGCCAGGGGAACGGGCCATTGAGGTTGAACGAGCAGTACTTC
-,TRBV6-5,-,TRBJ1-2,CASSRSGYGYTF,TGTGCCAGCAGTCGGTCCGGTTATGGCTACACCTTC
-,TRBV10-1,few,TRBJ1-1,CASSELLNTEAFF,TGCGCCAGCAGTGAGTTGCTGAACACTGAAGCTTTCTTT
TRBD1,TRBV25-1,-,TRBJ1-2,CASSDAWDSGYTF,TGTGCCAGCAGTGATGCCTGGGACAGTGGCTACACCTTC
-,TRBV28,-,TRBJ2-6,CASLRDSGANVLTF,TGTGCCAGCCTGCGGGACTCTGGGGCCAACGTCCTGACTTTC
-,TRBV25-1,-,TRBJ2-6,CASSEVSGANVLTF,TGTGCCAGCAGTGAAGTCTCTGGGGCCAACGTCCTGACTTTC
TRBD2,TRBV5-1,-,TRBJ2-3,CASSWQTSAEPSDTQYF,TGCGCCAGCAGCTGGCAAACTAGCGCCGAGCCCTCAGATACGCAGTATTTT
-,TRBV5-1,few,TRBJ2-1,CASSLPSGSEQFF,TGCGCCAGCAGCCTCCCGTCGGGGTCCGAGCAGTTCTTC
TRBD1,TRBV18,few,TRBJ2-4,CASSPPVRGAKNIQYF,TGTGCCAGCTCACCACCAGTCAGGGGGGCCAAAAACATTCAGTACTTC
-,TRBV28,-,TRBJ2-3,CASSLSLALTDTQYF,TGTGCCAGCAGTTTGAGTCTAGCCCTGACAGATACGCAGTATTTT
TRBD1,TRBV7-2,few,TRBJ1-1,CASSSRQGGMNEAFF,TGTGCCAGCAGCTCAAGACAGGGTGGAATGAATGAAGCTTTCTTT
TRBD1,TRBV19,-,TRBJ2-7,CASADRGTYEQYF,TGTGCCAGCGCCGACAGGGGAACTTACGAGCAGTACTTC
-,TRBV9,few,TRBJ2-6,CASSPQGFAGANVLTF,TGTGCCAGCAGTCCTCAGGGGTTCGCCGGGGCCAACGTCCTGACTTTC
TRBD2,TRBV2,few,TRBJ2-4,CASSGRTSEQYF,TGTGCCAGCAGTGGACGGACTAGCGAGCAGTACTTT
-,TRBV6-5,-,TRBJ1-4,CASSPVGTGTTGDAFF,-
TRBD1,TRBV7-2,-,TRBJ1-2,CASTKTGDTHGYTF,TGTGCCAGCACTAAAACAGGGGATACCCATGGCTACACCTTC
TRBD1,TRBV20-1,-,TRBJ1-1,CSASTRGQYTEAFF,TGCAGTGCTTCGACCAGGGGGCAGTACACTGAAGCTTTCTTT
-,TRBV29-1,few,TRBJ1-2,CSVEWQFYGYTF,TGCAGCGTTGAATGGCAGTTCTATGGCTACACCTTC
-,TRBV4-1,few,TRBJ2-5,CASSQGVSRVQETQYF,TGCGCCAGCAGCCAAGGGGTCTCCAGGGTGCAAGAGACCCAGTACTTC
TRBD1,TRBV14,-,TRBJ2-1,CASSHAGTGRNEQFF,TGTGCCAGCAGCCACGCCGGGACAGGGAGAAATGAGCAGTTCTTC
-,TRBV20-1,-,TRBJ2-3,CSAPRYHDPDTDTQYF,TGCAGTGCTCCTCGTTACCACGACCCGGACACAGATACGCAGTATTTT
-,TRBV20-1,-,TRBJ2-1,CSARDRSVGNEQFF,TGCAGTGCTAGAGATCGTAGCGTAGGCAATGAGCAGTTCTTC
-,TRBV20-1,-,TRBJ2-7,CSAGTGPVSYEQYF,TGCAGTGCCGGTACGGGACCCGTCTCCTACGAGCAGTACTTC
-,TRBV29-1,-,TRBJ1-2,CSAEGHQGYTF,TGCAGCGCCGAGGGGCACCAGGGCTACACCTTC
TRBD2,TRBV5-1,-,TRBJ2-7,CASSLPSGSGEQYF,TGCGCCAGCAGCTTGCCTAGCGGGAGTGGCGAGCAGTACTTC
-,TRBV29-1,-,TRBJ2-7,CSVDGRGPYNEQYF,TGCAGCGTTGACGGTAGGGGTCCCTACAATGAGCAGTACTTC
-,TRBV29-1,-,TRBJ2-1,CSVGWGGRINEQFF,TGCAGCGTGGGGTGGGGGGGCCGTATAAATGAGCAGTTCTTC
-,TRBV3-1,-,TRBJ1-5,CASSQYDQPQHF,TGTGCCAGCAGCCAATATGATCAGCCCCAGCATTTT
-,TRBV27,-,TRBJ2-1,CASRGGRINEQFF,TGTGCCAGCAGGGGTGGACGGATCAATGAGCAGTTCTTC
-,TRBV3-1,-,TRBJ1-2,CASSQGNGRDGYTF,TGTGCCAGCAGCCAAGGAAACGGTCGGGATGGCTACACCTTC
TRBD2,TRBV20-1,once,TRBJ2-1,CSVLRAGRYNEQFF,TGTAGTGTCCTCCGAGCGGGACGTTACAATGAGCAGTTCTTC
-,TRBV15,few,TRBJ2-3,CATSRDLAADTQYF,TGTGCCACCAGCAGAGATCTCGCGGCCGATACGCAGTATTTT
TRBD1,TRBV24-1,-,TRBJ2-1,CATSGAGGNEQFF,TGTGCCACCAGTGGGGCAGGGGGCAATGAGCAGTTCTTC
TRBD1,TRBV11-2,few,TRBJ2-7,CASSLLTGVYEQYF,TGTGCCAGCAGCTTACTGACAGGGGTGTACGAGCAGTACTTC
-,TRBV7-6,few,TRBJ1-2,CASSLAARYGYTF,TGTGCCAGCAGCTTAGCAGCTCGGTATGGCTACACCTTC
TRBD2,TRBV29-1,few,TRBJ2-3,CSVLGLAGGEGTDTQYF,TGCAGCGTTCTGGGACTAGCGGGAGGGGAGGGAACAGATACGCAGTATTTT
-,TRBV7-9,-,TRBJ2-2,CASTTWGNTGELFF,TGTGCCAGCACCACCTGGGGCAACACCGGGGAGCTGTTTTTT
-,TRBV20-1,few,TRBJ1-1,CSATQAAGTEAFF,TGCAGTGCTACTCAAGCAGCGGGCACTGAAGCTTTCTTT
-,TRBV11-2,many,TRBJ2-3,CASSLGAASTDTQYF,TGTGCCAGCAGTTTAGGCGCGGCTAGCACAGATACGCAGTATTTT
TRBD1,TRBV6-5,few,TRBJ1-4,CASSYSRTGLEKLFF,TGTGCCAGCAGTTACTCGCGGACAGGTCTCGAAAAACTGTTTTTT
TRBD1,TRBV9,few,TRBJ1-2,CASSAGGFTF,TGTGCCAGCAGTGCAGGGGGATTCACCTTC
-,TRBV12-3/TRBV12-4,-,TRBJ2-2,CASSPQGPGELFF,TGTGCCAGCAGTCCACAGGGTCCCGGGGAGCTGTTTTTT
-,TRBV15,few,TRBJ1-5,CATSRGTGNQRPQHF,TGTGCCACCAGCAGAGGGACGGGGAATCAGCGGCCCCAGCATTTT
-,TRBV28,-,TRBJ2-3,CASEESRSSTDTQYF,TGTGCCAGCGAGGAAAGCAGATCTAGCACAGATACGCAGTATTTT
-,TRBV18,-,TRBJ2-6,CASSQRNSGANVLTF,TGTGCCAGCTCACAGAGAAACTCTGGGGCCAACGTCCTGACTTTC
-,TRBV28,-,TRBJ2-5,CASSRPRWKSGRETQYF,TGTGCCAGCAGCCGACCGAGGTGGAAGTCCGGTAGGGAGACCCAGTACTTC
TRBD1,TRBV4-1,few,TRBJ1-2,CASSQAGTDYGYTF,TGCGCCAGCAGCCAAGCCGGGACAGACTATGGCTACACCTTC
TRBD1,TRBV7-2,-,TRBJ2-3,CASSYWTGGTDTQYF,TGTGCCAGCAGCTACTGGACAGGGGGCACAGATACGCAGTATTTT
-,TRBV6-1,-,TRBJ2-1,CASSELLATSGNEQFF,TGTGCCAGCAGTGAGTTGCTAGCGACGTCAGGCAATGAGCAGTTCTTC
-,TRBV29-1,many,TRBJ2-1,CSVVRAAGPSNEQFF,TGCAGCGTTGTTCGTGCGGCGGGACCTTCCAATGAGCAGTTCTTC
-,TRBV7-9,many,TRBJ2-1,CASTPSSNPYNEQFF,TGTGCCAGCACCCCGAGCTCCAACCCTTACAATGAGCAGTTCTTC
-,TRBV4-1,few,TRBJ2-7,CASSQGMGTYEQYF,TGCGCCAGCAGCCAAGGTATGGGGACCTACGAGCAGTACTTC
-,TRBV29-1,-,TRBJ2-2,CSVARDPGELFF,TGCAGCGTGGCCAGGGACCCCGGGGAGCTGTTTTTT
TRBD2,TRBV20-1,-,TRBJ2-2,CSARSRRLAGDTGELFF,TGCAGTGCTAGATCCCGCCGACTAGCGGGAGACACCGGGGAGCTGTTTTTT